The clone carrying this T cell receptor beta chain showed up many times. The target antigen is unknown. The data were obtained in a study of metastatic and nonmetastatic thyroid tumors. Overall study: Repertoires from malignant and benign thyroid patients were compared across blood and tumor or nodule tissue.

All patients were treatment-naive before thyroid surgery. J gave up 5 bases and V 5 bases, and 7 bases lay outside the gene matches. This CDR3 is 15 amino acids long. Germline V gene sequence: CDR1 MDHEN, CDR2 SYDVKM. Per the original methods: The distant-metastasis classifier for papillary thyroid cancer was built from CDR3 differences across clinicopathological groups. TCRdb reanalyzed the PCR reads via MiXCR. Clone size and V and J calls follow TCRdb, not the original study. The repertoire holds around 20,000 clones, with about 16% as singletons. Study outcomes and limitations: Malignant thyroid tumors reportedly had TCR beta diversity that was significantly higher than in benign nodules, in blood and tumor.

The rearrangement joins TRBV28 to TRBJ1-4; 8 nucleotides match TRBD1. The sample comprised tumor tissue. The clonotype originates from a female donor with papillary thyroid cancer or a benign thyroid nodule (not recorded which). Some clones in this sample may be carry-over from other donors' samples. For the CDR3, the DNA is TGTGCCAGCAGTCCCCCGGGACAGGCAAATGAAAAACTGTTTTTT. Translating it yields CASSPPGQANEKLFF.